These 6 T cell receptor beta chains share one sample of origin, sequenced in a study of human T cells and chemical hapten exposure. MiXCR was run by TCRdb on the RACE reads, yielding one entry per CDR3 protein. Found here are around 69,000 distinct CDR3 sequences, about 8.5% of them singletons; the top ten hold around 3.3%. This sample's time point: patch test 2, 6 weeks after DPC sensitization. Treatment meaning: therapeutic diphenylcyclopropenone sensitization with weekly scalp DPC. The sample was whole blood, taken in connection with sensitization to the hapten diphenylcyclopropenone (DPC). All receptors derive from a woman aged 45-59 years with alopecia areata. Some clones in this sample may be carry-over from other donors' samples.

The chain employs TRBV9 and TRBJ2-1, with a possible D match to TRBD2 (7 bases). Germline loops: CDR1 SGDLS, CDR2 YYNGEE. The CDR3 has 14 amino acids. The V end was cut by 4 bases, the J end by 7 bases, with 15 bases between. The chain's CDR3 is CASSPRGGVNEQFF. The CDR3 DNA sequence: TGTGCCAGCAGCCCCAGAGGGGGGGTGAATGAGCAGTTCTTC.

This sequence joins TRBV5-1 and TRBJ2-7; D is unresolved. The CDR3 is 13 residues long. The germline V gene encodes CDR1 SGHRS and CDR2 YFSETQ. With 4 bases removed from V and 1 base from J, the gap between germline ends came to 9 bases. CDR3 coding DNA: TGCGCCAGCAGCGCCGTGGGTTCCTACGAGCAGTACTTC. It encodes CASSAVGSYEQYF.

Many counts were recorded for this clonotype. The chain uses TRBV4-2 and TRBJ1-1; D is possibly TRBD1 (5 bases). V lost 0 bases and J 4 bases, leaving 12 bases between the germline ends. CDR1 LGHNA and CDR2 YNFKEQ come from the germline V gene. The length of the CDR3 is 15 residues. The CDR3, as DNA: TGTGCCAGCAGCCAAGATTGGGGCGAAGCCACTGAAGCTTTCTTT. It specifies CASSQDWGEATEAFF.

The V and J genes are TRBV5-4 and TRBJ1-1; D is ambiguous. V lost 5 bases, J lost 6 bases, and 14 bases lay in between. This CDR3 has 13 residues. Per the germline V gene, CDR1 is SGHNT and CDR2 is YYREEE (reference sequence). CDR3 bases: TGTGCCAGCAGAATCCAGAGTTACGCTGAAGCTTTCTTT. This encodes CASRIQSYAEAFF. Full variable domain (outside the CDR3, taken from reference TRBV5-4 and TRBJ1-1): ETGVTQSPTHLIKTRGQQVTLRCSSQSGHNTVSWYQQALGQGPQFIFQYYREEENGRGNFPPRFSGLQFPNYSSELNVNALELDDSALYLCASRIQSYAEAFFGQGTRLTVV.

This clonotype was seen many times. V gene TRBV29-1 combines with J gene TRBJ1-1; the D is unclear. V was trimmed by 3 bases and J by 10 bases, leaving 12 bases between them. CDR1 is SQVTM, CDR2 ANQGSEA, per germline. This CDR3 comprises 11 residues. The CDR3 region is CSVESQASAFF. Written as DNA, the CDR3 is TGCAGCGTTGAGTCCCAGGCTTCAGCTTTCTTT.

This clonotype was detected a few times. The V gene is TRBV14, the J gene TRBJ2-5, with D unresolved. Germline assignment: CDR1 SGHDN and CDR2 FVKESK. Trimming removed 1 base from V and 5 bases from J, with 11 bases in between. The CDR3 has 14 residues. The CDR3 protein is CASSQVANWETQYF. The CDR3 DNA is TGTGCCAGCAGCCAAGTCGCCAATTGGGAGACCCAGTACTTC.